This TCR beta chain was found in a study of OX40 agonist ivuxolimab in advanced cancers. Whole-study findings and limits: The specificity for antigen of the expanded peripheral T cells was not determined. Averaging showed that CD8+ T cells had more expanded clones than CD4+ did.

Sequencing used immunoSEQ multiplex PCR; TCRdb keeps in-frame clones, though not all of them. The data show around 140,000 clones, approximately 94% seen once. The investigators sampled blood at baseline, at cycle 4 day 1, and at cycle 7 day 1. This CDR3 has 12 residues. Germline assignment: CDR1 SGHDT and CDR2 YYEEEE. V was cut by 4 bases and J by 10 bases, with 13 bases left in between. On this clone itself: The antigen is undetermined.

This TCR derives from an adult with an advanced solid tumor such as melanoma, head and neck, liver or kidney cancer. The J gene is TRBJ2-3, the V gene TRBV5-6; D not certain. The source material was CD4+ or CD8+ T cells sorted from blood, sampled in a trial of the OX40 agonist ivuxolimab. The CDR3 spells CASSLVWPPQYF. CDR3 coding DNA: TGTGCCAGCAGCCTGGTCTGGCCCCCGCAGTATTTT.